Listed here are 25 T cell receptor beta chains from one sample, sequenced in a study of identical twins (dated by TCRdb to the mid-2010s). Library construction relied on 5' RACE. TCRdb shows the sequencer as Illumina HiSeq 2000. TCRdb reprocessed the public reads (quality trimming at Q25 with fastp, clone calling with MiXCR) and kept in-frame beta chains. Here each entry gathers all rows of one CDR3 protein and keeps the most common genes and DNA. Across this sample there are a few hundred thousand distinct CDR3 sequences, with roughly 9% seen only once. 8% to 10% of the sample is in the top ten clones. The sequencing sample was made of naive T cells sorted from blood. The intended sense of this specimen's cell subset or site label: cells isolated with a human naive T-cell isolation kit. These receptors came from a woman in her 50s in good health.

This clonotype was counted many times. The CDR3 nucleotides read TGTGCCACTTCCGGGCGGGCCAGTCAAGATACGCAGTATTTT. Protein product: CATSGRASQDTQYF. The chain recombines TRBV24-1 with TRBJ2-3, with TRBD2 as a possible D gene (5 bases). Germline V gene sequence: CDR1 KGHDR, CDR2 SFDVKD. Trimming pared 10 bases from V and 5 bases from J, leaving 18 bases between. This CDR3 spans 14 amino acids.

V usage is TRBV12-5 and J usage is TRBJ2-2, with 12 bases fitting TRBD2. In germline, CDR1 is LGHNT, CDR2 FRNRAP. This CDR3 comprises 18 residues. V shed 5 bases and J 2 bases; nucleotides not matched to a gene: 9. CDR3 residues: CASGPEGGLAGNTGELFF. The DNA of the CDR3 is TGTGCTAGTGGTCCCGAGGGGGGACTAGCGGGTAACACCGGGGAGCTGTTTTTT.

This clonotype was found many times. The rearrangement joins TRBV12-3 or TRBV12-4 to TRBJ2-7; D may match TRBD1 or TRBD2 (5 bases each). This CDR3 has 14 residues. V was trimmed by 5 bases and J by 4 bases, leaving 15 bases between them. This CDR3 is CASSPSWDRYEQYF. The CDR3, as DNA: TGTGCCAGCAGTCCCTCCTGGGACCGGTACGAGCAGTACTTC.

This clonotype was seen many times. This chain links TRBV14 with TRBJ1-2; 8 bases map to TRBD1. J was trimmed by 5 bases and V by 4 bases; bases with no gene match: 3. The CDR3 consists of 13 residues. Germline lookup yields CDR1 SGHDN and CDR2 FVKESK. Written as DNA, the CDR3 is TGTGCCAGCAGCCCGGACAGGGCTTATGGCTACACCTTC. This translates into CASSPDRAYGYTF.

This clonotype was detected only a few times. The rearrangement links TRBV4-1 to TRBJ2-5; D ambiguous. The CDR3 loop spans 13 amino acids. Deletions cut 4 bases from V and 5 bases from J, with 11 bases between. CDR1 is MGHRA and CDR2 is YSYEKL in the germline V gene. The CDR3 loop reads CASSLRHPETQYF. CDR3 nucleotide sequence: TGCGCCAGCAGCCTACGACACCCTGAGACCCAGTACTTC.

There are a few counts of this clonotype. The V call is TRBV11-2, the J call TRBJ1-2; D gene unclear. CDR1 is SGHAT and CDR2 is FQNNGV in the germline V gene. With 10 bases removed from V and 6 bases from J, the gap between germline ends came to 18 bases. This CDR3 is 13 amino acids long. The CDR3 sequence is CATNLEGKDGYTF. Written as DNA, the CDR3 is TGTGCCACCAACCTTGAAGGGAAGGATGGCTACACCTTC. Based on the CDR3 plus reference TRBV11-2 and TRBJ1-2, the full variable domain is EAGVAQSPRYKIIEKRQSVAFWCNPISGHATLYWYQQILGQGPKLLIQFQNNGVVDDSQLPKDRFSAERLKGVDSTLKIQPAKLEDSAVYLCATNLEGKDGYTFGSGTRLTVV.

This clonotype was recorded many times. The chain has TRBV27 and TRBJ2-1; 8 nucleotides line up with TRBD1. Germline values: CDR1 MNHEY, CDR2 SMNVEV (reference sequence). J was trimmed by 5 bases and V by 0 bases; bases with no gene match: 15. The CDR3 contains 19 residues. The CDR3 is CASSLSITTGGRGHNEQFF. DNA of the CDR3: TGTGCCAGCAGTTTATCAATAACTACAGGGGGTAGAGGGCACAATGAGCAGTTCTTC.

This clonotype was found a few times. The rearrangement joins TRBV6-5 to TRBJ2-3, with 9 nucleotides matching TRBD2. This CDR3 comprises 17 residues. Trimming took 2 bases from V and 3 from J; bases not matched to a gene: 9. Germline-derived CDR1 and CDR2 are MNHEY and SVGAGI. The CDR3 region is CASSYTILAGMTDTQYF. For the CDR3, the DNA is TGTGCCAGCAGTTACACAATACTAGCGGGCATGACAGATACGCAGTATTTT.

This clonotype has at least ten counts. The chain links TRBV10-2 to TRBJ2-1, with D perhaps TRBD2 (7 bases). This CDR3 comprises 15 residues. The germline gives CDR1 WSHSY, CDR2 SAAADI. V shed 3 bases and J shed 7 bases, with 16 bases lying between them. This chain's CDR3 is CASSDPGRGLNEQFF. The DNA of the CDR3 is TGCGCCAGCAGTGACCCGGGGCGGGGGCTGAATGAGCAGTTCTTC.

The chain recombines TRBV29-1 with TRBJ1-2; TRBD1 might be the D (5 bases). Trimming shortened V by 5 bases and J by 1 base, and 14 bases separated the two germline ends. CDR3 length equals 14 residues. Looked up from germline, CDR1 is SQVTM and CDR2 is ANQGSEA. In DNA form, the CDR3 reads TGCAGCGTTCCACGTCGGGGCAGTAACTATGGCTACACCTTC. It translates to CSVPRRGSNYGYTF.

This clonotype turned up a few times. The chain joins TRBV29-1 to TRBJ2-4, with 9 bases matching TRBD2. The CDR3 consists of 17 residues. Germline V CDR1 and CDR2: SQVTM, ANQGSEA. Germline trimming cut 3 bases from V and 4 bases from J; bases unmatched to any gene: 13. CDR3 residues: CSVDGQMVGLAKNIQYF. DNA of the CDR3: TGCAGCGTTGATGGGCAGATGGTGGGACTAGCAAAAAACATTCAGTACTTC. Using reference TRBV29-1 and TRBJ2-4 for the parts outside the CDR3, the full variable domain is SAVISQKPSRDICQRGTSLTIQCQVDSQVTMMFWYRQQPGQSLTLIATANQGSEATYESGFVIDKFPISRPNLTFSTLTVSNMSPEDSSIYLCSVDGQMVGLAKNIQYFGAGTRLSVL.

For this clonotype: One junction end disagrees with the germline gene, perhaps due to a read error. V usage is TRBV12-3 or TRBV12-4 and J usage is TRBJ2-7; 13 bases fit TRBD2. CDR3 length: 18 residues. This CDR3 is CASRQHGLAGVGAYEHYF. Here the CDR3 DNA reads TGTGCCAGCAGACAACACGGACTAGCGGGAGTGGGGGCTTACGAGCATTACTTC.

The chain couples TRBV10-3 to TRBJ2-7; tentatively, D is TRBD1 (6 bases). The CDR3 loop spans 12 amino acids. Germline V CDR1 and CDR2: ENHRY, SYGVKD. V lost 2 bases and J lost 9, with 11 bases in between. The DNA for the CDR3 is TGTGCCATCAGTGAGGCAGGGGCAGTGCAGTACGTC. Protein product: CAISEAGAVQYV.

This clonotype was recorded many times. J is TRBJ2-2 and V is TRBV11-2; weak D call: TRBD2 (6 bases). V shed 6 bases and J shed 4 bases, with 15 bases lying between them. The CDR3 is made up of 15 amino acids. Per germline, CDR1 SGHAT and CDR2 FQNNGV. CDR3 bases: TGTGCCAGCAGGGACGGGACTTTACCCACCGGGGAGCTGTTTTTT. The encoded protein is CASRDGTLPTGELFF.

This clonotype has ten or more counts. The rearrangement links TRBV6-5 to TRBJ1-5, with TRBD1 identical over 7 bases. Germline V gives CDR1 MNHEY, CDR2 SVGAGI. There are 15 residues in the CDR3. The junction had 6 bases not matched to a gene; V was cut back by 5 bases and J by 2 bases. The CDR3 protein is CASSRDRVGNQPQHF. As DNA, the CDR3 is TGTGCCAGCAGTCGAGACAGGGTCGGCAATCAGCCCCAGCATTTT.

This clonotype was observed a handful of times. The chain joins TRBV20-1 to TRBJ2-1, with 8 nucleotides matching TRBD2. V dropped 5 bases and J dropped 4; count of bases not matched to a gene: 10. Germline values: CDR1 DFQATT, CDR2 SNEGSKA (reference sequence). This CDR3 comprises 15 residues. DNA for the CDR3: TGCAGTGCTCCCCCCGAGCGGGAGTTATACAATGAGCAGTTCTTC. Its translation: CSAPPERELYNEQFF.

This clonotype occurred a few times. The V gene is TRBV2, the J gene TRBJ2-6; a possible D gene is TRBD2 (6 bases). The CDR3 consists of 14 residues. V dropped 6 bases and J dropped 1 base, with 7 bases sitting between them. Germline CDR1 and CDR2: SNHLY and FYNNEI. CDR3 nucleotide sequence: TGTGCCAGCAGACGGGAGTCTGGGGCCAACGTCCTGACTTTC. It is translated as CASRRESGANVLTF.

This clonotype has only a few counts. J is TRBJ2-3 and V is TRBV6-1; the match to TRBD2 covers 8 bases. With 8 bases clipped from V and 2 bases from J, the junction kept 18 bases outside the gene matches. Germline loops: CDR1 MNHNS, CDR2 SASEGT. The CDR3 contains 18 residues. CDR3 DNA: TGTGCCAGCTTTTTCCGAAGCGGGAGATCATATTTCACAGATACGCAGTATTTT. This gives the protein CASFFRSGRSYFTDTQYF.

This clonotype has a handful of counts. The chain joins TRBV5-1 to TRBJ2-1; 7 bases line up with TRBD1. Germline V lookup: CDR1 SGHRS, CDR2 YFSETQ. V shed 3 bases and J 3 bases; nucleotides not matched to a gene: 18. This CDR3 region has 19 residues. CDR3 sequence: CASSWIALNARGIYNEQFF. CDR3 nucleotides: TGCGCCAGCAGCTGGATTGCTTTGAACGCCAGGGGGATCTACAATGAGCAGTTCTTC.

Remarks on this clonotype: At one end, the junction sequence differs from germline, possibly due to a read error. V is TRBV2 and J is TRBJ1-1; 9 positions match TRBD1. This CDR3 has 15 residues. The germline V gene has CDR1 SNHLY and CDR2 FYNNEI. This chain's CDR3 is CSSSLIQGALTEAFF. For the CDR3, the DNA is TGTTCCAGCAGTCTTATACAGGGGGCATTGACTGAAGCTTTCTTT.

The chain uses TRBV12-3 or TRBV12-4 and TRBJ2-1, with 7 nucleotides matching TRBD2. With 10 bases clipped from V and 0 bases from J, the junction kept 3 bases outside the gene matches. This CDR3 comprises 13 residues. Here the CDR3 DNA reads TGTGCCATCCTAGCGGCCTCCTACAATGAGCAGTTCTTC. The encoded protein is CAILAASYNEQFF.

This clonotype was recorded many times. CDR3 protein: CASSAQRGGNTEAFF. For the CDR3, the DNA is TGCGCCAGCAGCGCACAAAGGGGGGGGAACACTGAAGCTTTCTTT. The V gene is TRBV4-1, the J gene TRBJ1-1; perhaps TRBD1 as D (6 bases). V was trimmed by 5 bases and J by 1 base, leaving 14 bases between them. CDR1 and CDR2 (germline): MGHRA, YSYEKL. The CDR3 is 15 amino acids.

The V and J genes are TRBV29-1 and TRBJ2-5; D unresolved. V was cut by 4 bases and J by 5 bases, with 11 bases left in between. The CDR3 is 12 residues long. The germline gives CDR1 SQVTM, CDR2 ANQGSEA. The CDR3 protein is CSVGPLVETQYF. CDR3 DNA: TGCAGCGTTGGCCCCCTGGTCGAGACCCAGTACTTC. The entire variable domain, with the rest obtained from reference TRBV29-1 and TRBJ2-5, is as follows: SAVISQKPSRDICQRGTSLTIQCQVDSQVTMMFWYRQQPGQSLTLIATANQGSEATYESGFVIDKFPISRPNLTFSTLTVSNMSPEDSSIYLCSVGPLVETQYFGPGTRLLVL.

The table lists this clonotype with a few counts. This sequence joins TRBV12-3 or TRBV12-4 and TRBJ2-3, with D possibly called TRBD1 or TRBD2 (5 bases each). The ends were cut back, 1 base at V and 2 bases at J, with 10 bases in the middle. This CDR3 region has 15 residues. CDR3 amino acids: CASSLVPGATDTQYF. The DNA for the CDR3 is TGTGCCAGCAGTTTAGTCCCCGGGGCCACAGATACGCAGTATTTT.

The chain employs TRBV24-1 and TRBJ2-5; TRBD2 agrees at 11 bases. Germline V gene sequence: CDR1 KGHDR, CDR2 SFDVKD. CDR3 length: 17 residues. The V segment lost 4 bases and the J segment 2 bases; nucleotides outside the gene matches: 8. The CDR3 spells CATSDQPSGRTQETQYF. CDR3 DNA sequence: TGTGCCACCAGTGACCAACCTAGCGGGAGGACACAAGAGACCCAGTACTTC.